This T cell receptor (beta chain) was sequenced for a study of somatic mutations in cytotoxic T cells in rheumatoid arthritis. Study-wide findings and caveats: Statistically, CD8+ T-cell clonality was not significantly distinct between individuals with rheumatoid arthritis and age-matched healthy controls. The authors did not adjust the slight TRBV07 underrepresentation in rheumatoid arthritis patients for multiple comparisons.

Trimming stripped 4 bases from V and 1 base from J, with 12 bases between. The CDR3 runs 15 residues. Germline V gives CDR1 SGDLS, CDR2 YYNGEE. TCRdb keeps only in-frame clones here, not all; method: immunoSEQ multiplex PCR. The sample has 35,000 to 45,000 clones, under 90% seen once. About this clone itself: Its antigen remains unknown.

Positive magnetic bead selection was used to isolate CD4+ and CD8+ cells; purity was checked by flow cytometry. The TCR comes from a man aged 40-55 years in good health. J is TRBJ2-1 and V is TRBV9, with TRBD2 as a possible D gene (5 bases). The material sequenced was CD8+ T cells sorted from blood. CDR3 in amino acids: CASSLPLASYNEQFF. Here the CDR3 DNA reads TGTGCCAGCAGCCTCCCCTTAGCGTCCTACAATGAGCAGTTCTTC.